The clone carrying this T cell receptor beta chain appeared a single time. Its antigen is unidentified. The V gene's germline CDR1 is KGHSH and CDR2 LQKENI. Trimming took 5 bases from V and 5 from J, leaving 15 bases between them. The CDR3 spans 14 residues. This sample is drawn from a study of shared clonotypes between healthy human individuals. The study, taken as a whole, reports: Clonotype sharing across donors was expected to vary with sequencing depth.

This table comes from immunoSEQ multiplex PCR, and its TCRdb copy is limited to in-frame clones, with some not included. Here the sample spans some 2,500,000 clones, 80% to 95% being singletons. This sequence originates from a man aged 18 to 35 in good health. Some clones in this sample may be carry-over from other donors' samples. J is TRBJ2-5 and V is TRBV18, with D maybe TRBD2 (6 bases). Sequences were obtained from naive CD4+ T cells from PBMCs. The subset was: CD45RA+ positively selected. Here the CDR3 reads CASSSRDSGETQYF. The DNA of the CDR3 is TGTGCCAGCTCATCCCGGGACTCGGGGGAGACCCAGTACTTC.